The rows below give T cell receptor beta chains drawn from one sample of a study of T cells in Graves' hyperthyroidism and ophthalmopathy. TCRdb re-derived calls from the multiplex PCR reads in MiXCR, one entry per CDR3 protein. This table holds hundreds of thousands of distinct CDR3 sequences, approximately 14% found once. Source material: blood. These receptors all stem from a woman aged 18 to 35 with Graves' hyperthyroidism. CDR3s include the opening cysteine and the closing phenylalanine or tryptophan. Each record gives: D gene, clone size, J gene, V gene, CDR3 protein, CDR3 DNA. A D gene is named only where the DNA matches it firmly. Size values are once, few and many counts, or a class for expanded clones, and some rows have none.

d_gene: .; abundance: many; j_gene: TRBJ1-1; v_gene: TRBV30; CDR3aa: CAWIRGLPEAFF; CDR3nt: TGTGCCTGGATACGGGGGCTCCCTGAAGCTTTCTTT
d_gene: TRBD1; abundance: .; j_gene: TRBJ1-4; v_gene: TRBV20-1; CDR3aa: CSAGTLQGMNEKLFF; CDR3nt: TGCAGTGCCGGGACCTTACAGGGGATGAATGAAAAACTGTTTTTT
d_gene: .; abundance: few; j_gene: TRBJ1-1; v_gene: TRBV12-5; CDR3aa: CASGLVAGGFISEAFF; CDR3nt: TGTGCTAGTGGTTTGGTAGCCGGCGGTTTTATCTCTGAAGCTTTCTTT
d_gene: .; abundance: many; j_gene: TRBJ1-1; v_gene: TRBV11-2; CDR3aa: CASSRLLNTEAFF; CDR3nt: TGTGCCAGCAGCCGCCTGTTGAACACTGAAGCTTTCTTT
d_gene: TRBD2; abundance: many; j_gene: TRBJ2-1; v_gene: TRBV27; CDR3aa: CASSLSQRGRDEQFF; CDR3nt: TGTGCCAGCAGTTTAAGCCAGCGGGGACGGGATGAGCAGTTCTTC
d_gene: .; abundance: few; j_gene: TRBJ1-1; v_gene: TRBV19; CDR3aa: CASTSRRQMNTEAFF; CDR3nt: TGTGCCAGTACTAGTCGGAGGCAAATGAACACTGAAGCTTTCTTT
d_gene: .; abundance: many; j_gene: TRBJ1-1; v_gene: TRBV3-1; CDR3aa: CASSRSAVDTEAFF; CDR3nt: TGTGCCAGCAGCCGCAGCGCCGTGGACACTGAAGCTTTCTTT
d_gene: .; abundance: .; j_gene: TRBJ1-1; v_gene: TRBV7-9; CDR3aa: CTSSLWSAENTEAFF; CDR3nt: TGTACCAGCAGCCTTTGGTCGGCGGAGAACACTGAAGCTTTCTTT
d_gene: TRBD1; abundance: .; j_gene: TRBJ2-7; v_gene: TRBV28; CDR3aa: CASRLDRVTYEQYF; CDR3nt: TGTGCCAGCAGACTAGACAGGGTGACCTACGAGCAGTACTTC
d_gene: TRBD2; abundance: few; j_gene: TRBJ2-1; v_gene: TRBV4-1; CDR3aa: CASSQERVSSGRASYNEQFF; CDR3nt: TGCGCCAGCAGCCAAGAAAGGGTGTCTAGCGGGAGGGCCTCCTACAATGAGCAGTTCTTC
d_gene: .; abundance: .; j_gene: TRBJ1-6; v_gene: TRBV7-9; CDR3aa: CASSLALGYKYSSPLHF; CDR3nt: TGTGCCAGCAGCTTAGCTTTGGGTTACAAGTATTCTTCACCCCTCCACTTT
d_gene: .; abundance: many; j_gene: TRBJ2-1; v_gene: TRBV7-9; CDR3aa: CASSSHGLSNEQFF; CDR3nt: TGTGCCAGCAGCTCCCACGGACTTAGTAATGAGCAGTTCTTC
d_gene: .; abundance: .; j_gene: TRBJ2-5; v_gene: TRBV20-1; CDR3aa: CSARVRGRIQETQYF; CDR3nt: TGCAGTGCTAGAGTGCGAGGGAGGATCCAAGAGACCCAGTACTTC
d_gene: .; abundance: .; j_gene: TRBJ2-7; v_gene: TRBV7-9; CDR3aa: CASSFGQSSYNEQYF; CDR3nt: TGTGCCAGCAGCTTCGGACAGAGCTCCTACAATGAGCAGTACTTC
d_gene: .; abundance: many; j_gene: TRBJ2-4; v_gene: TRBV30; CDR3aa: CAWSAHRRQNIQYF; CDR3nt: TGTGCCTGGAGTGCCCACCGTAGGCAAAACATTCAGTACTTC
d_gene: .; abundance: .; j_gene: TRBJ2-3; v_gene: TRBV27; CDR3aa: CASSPREDRGSGRASDTQYF; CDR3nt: TGTGCCAGCAGTCCCCGGGAAGACAGGGGGAGCGGGAGGGCCTCAGATACGCAGTATTTT
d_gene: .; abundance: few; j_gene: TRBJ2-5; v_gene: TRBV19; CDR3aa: CASSFGVRETQYF; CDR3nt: TGTGCCAGTAGTTTCGGGGTCAGGGAGACCCAGTACTTC
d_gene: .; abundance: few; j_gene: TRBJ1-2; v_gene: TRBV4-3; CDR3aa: CASSQDRGRQNYGYTF; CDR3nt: TGCGCCAGCAGCCAAGATCGGGGCAGGCAGAACTATGGCTACACCTTC
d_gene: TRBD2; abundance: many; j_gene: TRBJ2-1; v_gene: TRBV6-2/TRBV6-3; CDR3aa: CASSRMAAGISSYNEQFF; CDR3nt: TGTGCCAGCAGTCGGATGGCAGCGGGAATCAGCTCCTACAATGAGCAGTTCTTC
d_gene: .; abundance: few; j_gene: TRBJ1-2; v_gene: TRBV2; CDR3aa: CARVRDFGYTF; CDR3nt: TGTGCCAGGGTACGGGACTTCGGCTACACCTTC
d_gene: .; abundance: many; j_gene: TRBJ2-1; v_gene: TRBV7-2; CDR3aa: CASSFSRGEQFF; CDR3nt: TGTGCCAGCAGCTTTTCGCGGGGTGAGCAGTTCTTC
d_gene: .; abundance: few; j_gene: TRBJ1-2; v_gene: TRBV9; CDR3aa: CASSVEGSGGYTF; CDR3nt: TGTGCCAGCAGCGTAGAGGGCTCGGGTGGCTACACCTTC
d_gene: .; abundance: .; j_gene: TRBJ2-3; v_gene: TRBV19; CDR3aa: CASTLGRGVLTDTQYF; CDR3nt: TGTGCCAGTACTCTGGGGAGAGGGGTTCTGACAGATACGCAGTATTTT
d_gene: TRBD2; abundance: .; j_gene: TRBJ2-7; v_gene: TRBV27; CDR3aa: CASSLTSGRYNEQYF; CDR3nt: TGTGCCAGCAGTTTAACTAGCGGGAGGTACAATGAGCAGTACTTC
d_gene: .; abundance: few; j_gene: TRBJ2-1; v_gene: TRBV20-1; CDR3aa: CSARDFGLAGHGEQFF; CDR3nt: TGCAGTGCTAGAGATTTCGGCCTAGCCGGGCACGGGGAGCAGTTCTTC
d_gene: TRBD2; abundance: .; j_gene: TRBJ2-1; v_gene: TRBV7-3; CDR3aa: CASSPWTSGRGLIGEQFF; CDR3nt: TGTGCCAGCAGCCCGTGGACTAGCGGGAGGGGCCTCATTGGTGAGCAGTTCTTC
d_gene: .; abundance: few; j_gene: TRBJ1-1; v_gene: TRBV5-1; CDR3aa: CASSLDQGRNTEAFF; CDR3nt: TGCGCCAGCAGCTTGGATCAGGGTAGGAACACTGAAGCTTTCTTT
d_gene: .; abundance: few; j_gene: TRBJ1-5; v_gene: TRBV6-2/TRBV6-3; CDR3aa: CASSFGDQPQHF; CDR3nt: TGTGCCAGCAGTTTCGGTGATCAGCCCCAGCATTTT